This T cell receptor (beta chain) was sequenced in a study of cytomegalovirus exposure and HLA in healthy donors. Germline V CDR1 and CDR2: LGHNA, YSLEER. This CDR3 has 17 residues. J lost 6 bases, V lost 0 bases, and 10 bases had no gene match. The PCR ran on 60 Vbeta and 13 Jbeta primers. The assay was immunoSEQ multiplex PCR, and TCRdb's table has in-frame clones only and misses some. This table holds some 100,000 clones, 74% found once. Material for sequencing was PBMCs. This receptor was obtained from a human donor in good health. The chain has TRBV4-3 and TRBJ2-1, with TRBD2 matching 8 bases. CDR3 amino acids: CASSQDSIGLAPNEQFF. The CDR3 nucleotides read TGCGCCAGCAGCCAAGATAGTATTGGACTAGCTCCCAATGAGCAGTTCTTC.